Below, 30 T cell receptor beta chains from the same sample are listed, as sequenced in a study of beta chain features in type 1 diabetes. The investigators reverse transcribed all of the isolated RNA, so they sequenced expressed TCRB transcripts. The table came from immunoSEQ multiplex PCR; TCRdb's copy has only in-frame clones and leaves some out. The sample lists 850,000 to 900,000 clones, 15% to 20% occurring once. Sample: naive CD4+ T cells from blood. The receptors here all came from a woman between 18 and 29 years old in good health.

V gene TRBV7-2 combines with J gene TRBJ2-2; 9 nucleotides match TRBD2. Trimming cost V 1 base and J 5 bases; bases outside gene matches: 8. Looked up from germline, CDR1 is SGHTA and CDR2 is FQGNSA. The CDR3 totals 17 residues. The CDR3 bases are TGTGCCAGCAGCTTAGGGCCTAGCGGGACGGGTACCGGGGAGCTGTTTTTT. This codes for CASSLGPSGTGTGELFF.

This chain joins TRBV11-2 and TRBJ2-1; perhaps TRBD1 as D (5 bases). CDR3 size: 15 residues. Germline values: CDR1 SGHAT, CDR2 FQNNGV. The ends were cut back, 5 bases at V and 5 bases at J, with 16 bases in the middle. The CDR3 loop is CASSQEVSGNNEQFF. Written as DNA, the CDR3 is TGTGCCAGCAGCCAAGAGGTTTCAGGGAACAATGAGCAGTTCTTC. Filled out from reference TRBV11-2 and TRBJ2-1, the complete variable domain reads EAGVAQSPRYKIIEKRQSVAFWCNPISGHATLYWYQQILGQGPKLLIQFQNNGVVDDSQLPKDRFSAERLKGVDSTLKIQPAKLEDSAVYLCASSQEVSGNNEQFFGPGTRLTVL.

This clone was seen more than once but under ten times. V usage is TRBV2 and J usage is TRBJ1-1; D not resolved. Germline V lookup: CDR1 SNHLY, CDR2 FYNNEI. The CDR3 runs 13 residues. With 7 bases removed from V and 4 bases from J, the gap between germline ends came to 13 bases. This chain's CDR3 is CASTLPGGTEAFF. CDR3 bases: TGTGCCAGCACCTTACCCGGAGGCACTGAAGCTTTCTTT.

This clone occurred a few times. The chain uses TRBV19 and TRBJ2-5, with D possibly being TRBD2 (6 bases). The CDR3 is 15 amino acids. Germline values: CDR1 LNHDA, CDR2 SQIVND (reference sequence). Trimming left V 4 bases short and J 7 bases short, with 19 bases between. This chain's CDR3 is CASSTSSRDVGTQYF. The DNA for the CDR3 is TGTGCCAGTAGTACTTCTTCGCGGGATGTGGGGACCCAGTACTTC.

This clone was detected only a few times. A read error may produce the germline difference seen at one junction end. The genes are TRBV5-6 and TRBJ1-1; TRBD1 might be the D (5 bases). CDR1 and CDR2 (germline): SGHDT, YYEEEE. CDR3 length: 13 residues. The chain's CDR3 is CASSLGRGTEAFF. The CDR3 DNA follows: TGTGCCAGCAGTTTGGGACGGGGCACTGAAGCTTTCTTT.

There are a few counts of this clone. The chain carries TRBV6-5 and TRBJ2-7; D possibly corresponds to TRBD2 (6 bases). The CDR3 runs to 12 residues. Germline-derived CDR1 and CDR2 are MNHEY and SVGAGI. V was clipped by 3 bases and J by 6 bases, with 9 bases between them. The CDR3, as DNA: TGTGCCAGCAGTTATATCGGGGGCGAGCAGTACTTC. This sequence encodes CASSYIGGEQYF.

The chain couples TRBV9 to TRBJ1-1, with a tentative D call TRBD1 (5 bases). Between the trimmed V and J ends, which lost 3 bases and 0 bases, there was a span of 12 bases. The CDR3 contains 15 residues. The germline V gene has CDR1 SGDLS and CDR2 YYNGEE. This CDR3 is CASSAGRNMNTEAFF. The CDR3 coding sequence is TGTGCCAGCAGCGCGGGACGGAACATGAACACTGAAGCTTTCTTT.

A few counts support this clone. V gene TRBV4-3 combines with J gene TRBJ2-3, with unresolved D. The germline V and J ends were trimmed by 1 base and 0 bases, with 14 bases remaining between them. Germline CDR1 LGHNA, CDR2 YSLEER. This CDR3 spans 17 amino acids. The CDR3 protein is CASSQGSMGLSTDTQYF. In DNA, the CDR3 is TGCGCCAGCAGCCAAGGTTCTATGGGGTTAAGCACAGATACGCAGTATTTT.

V gene TRBV18 combines with J gene TRBJ2-7; no clear D gene. The CDR3 totals 14 residues. V was shortened by 3 bases and J by 2 bases, with 11 bases between the two germline ends. The germline V gene encodes CDR1 KGHSH and CDR2 LQKENI. The CDR3 coding sequence is TGTGCCAGCTCACCTCAGACATGGGCCTACGAGCAGTACTTC. Translated: CASSPQTWAYEQYF.

This clone was counted between two and nine times. The rearrangement uses TRBV15 and TRBJ2-3; 8 nucleotides agree with TRBD2. V gave up 5 bases and J gave up 5 bases; unmatched junction bases: 15. The CDR3 covers 17 residues. Germline CDR1 reads LNHNV; CDR2 reads YYDKDF (reference sequence). CDR3 in amino acids: CATSRGQTSERLDTQYF. CDR3 in DNA: TGTGCCACCAGCCGTGGGCAGACTAGCGAGCGACTAGATACGCAGTATTTT.

The chain joins TRBV13 to TRBJ2-6; D remains unclear. Germline V gene data show CDR1 as PRHDT and CDR2 as FYEKMQ (reference sequence). This CDR3 spans 18 amino acids. V lost 5 bases and J 0 bases, leaving 17 bases between the germline ends. The CDR3, as DNA: TGTGCCAGCAGCCCCCCGTTTATACCGAGCTCTGGGGCCAACGTCCTGACTTTC. Amino acids: CASSPPFIPSSGANVLTF.

This clone was counted only a few times. Other nucleotide sequences from this sample produce the same CDR3. The chain uses TRBV4-2 and TRBJ1-5; TRBD1 matches at 10 bases. The CDR3 totals 16 residues. Germline CDR1 and CDR2: LGHNA and YNFKEQ. Trimming at V came to 3 bases and at J to 7 bases, leaving 9 bases not matched to a gene. The CDR3 DNA is TGTGCCAGCAGCCAGGGGGACAGGGGAATTGGGCAGCCCCAGCATTTT. It yields the protein CASSQGDRGIGQPQHF.

This clone turned up a few times. The chain links TRBV28 to TRBJ2-1; D may be TRBD2 (6 bases). CDR3 length: 14 residues. In germline, CDR1 is MDHEN, CDR2 SYDVKM. Trimming took off 3 bases at V and 10 bases at J, with 16 bases between the two ends. The CDR3 DNA follows: TGTGCCAGCAGTTTCGGGGGATCACTGCGAGAGCAGTTCTTC. It specifies CASSFGGSLREQFF.

This clone was observed a few times. The chain couples TRBV2 to TRBJ2-5; unclear D gene. Trimming removed 2 bases from V and 1 base from J, with 2 bases in between. Germline V gene data show CDR1 as SNHLY and CDR2 as FYNNEI. The CDR3 totals 12 residues. The CDR3 loop reads CASSEFQETQYF. In DNA, the CDR3 is TGTGCCAGCAGTGAATTCCAAGAGACCCAGTACTTC.

This clone turned up a few times. This chain links TRBV15 with TRBJ1-1; perhaps TRBD1 as D (5 bases). Deletions cut 5 bases from V and 6 bases from J, with 19 bases between. This CDR3 comprises 15 residues. Germline CDR1 LNHNV, CDR2 YYDKDF (reference sequence). In nucleotides, the CDR3 is TGTGCCACCAGCCCCCCCGAACGAGGGACTCCTGAAGCTTTCTTT. The encoded protein is CATSPPERGTPEAFF.

V is TRBV7-9 and J is TRBJ2-1; D might be TRBD2 (5 bases). CDR3 length: 15 amino acids. Trimming took 2 bases from V and 4 from J, leaving 12 bases between them. The V gene's germline CDR1 is SEHNR and CDR2 FQNEAQ (reference sequence). CDR3 DNA sequence: TGTGCCAGCAGCTTAATCGGGCGGAGGTACAATGAGCAGTTCTTC. Protein product: CASSLIGRRYNEQFF.

Here the CDR3 DNA reads TGTGCCAGCAGTGATCAGGGGGCCGGCGGCTACACCTTC. Protein: CASSDQGAGGYTF. The J gene is TRBJ1-2, the V gene TRBV2; TRBD1 agrees at 8 bases. The CDR3 is 13 amino acids. J lost 8 bases, V lost 3 bases, and 5 bases had no gene match. Per germline, CDR1 SNHLY and CDR2 FYNNEI.

This clone showed up just a few times. The chain recombines TRBV4-2 with TRBJ2-3, with no clear D. The germline CDR1 and CDR2 sequences are LGHNA and YNFKEQ. Trimming took off 0 bases at V and 4 bases at J, with 14 bases between the two ends. The CDR3 has 16 amino acids. This CDR3 reads CASSQEKTRIADTQYF. DNA of the CDR3: TGTGCCAGCAGCCAAGAAAAAACGAGAATCGCAGATACGCAGTATTTT.

The table lists this clone with a few counts. The chain is built from TRBV28 and TRBJ1-2; 9 nucleotides agree with TRBD1. CDR3 size: 15 residues. V lost 4 bases to trimming and J lost 5 bases; unmatched junction nucleotides: 8. Germline loops: CDR1 MDHEN, CDR2 SYDVKM. The CDR3 here is CASSSAGTGLYGYTF. CDR3 DNA sequence: TGTGCCAGCAGTTCCGCCGGGACAGGGTTGTATGGCTACACCTTC.

J is TRBJ2-5 and V is TRBV4-2; 10 bases align to TRBD1. CDR3 length equals 17 residues. The ends lost 4 bases at V and 5 bases at J; junction bases unmatched: 13. Germline lookup yields CDR1 LGHNA and CDR2 YNFKEQ. The CDR3 sequence: CASSPAHGQGVLETQYF. Here the CDR3 DNA reads TGTGCCAGCAGCCCCGCACACGGACAGGGGGTTTTGGAGACCCAGTACTTC.

The genes are TRBV5-1 and TRBJ1-1; D ambiguous. This CDR3 is built from 14 residues. Germline-derived CDR1 and CDR2 are SGHRS and YFSETQ. V was clipped by 0 bases and J by 4 bases, with 10 bases between them. The CDR3 DNA is TGCGCCAGCAGCTTGGAGTTCGGTAGCACTGAAGCTTTCTTT. Translated, it gives CASSLEFGSTEAFF.

This clone has only a few counts. This chain connects TRBV28 to TRBJ2-1; TRBD2 matches at 11 bases. J was trimmed by 3 bases and V by 7 bases; bases with no gene match: 5. Germline CDR1 and CDR2: MDHEN and SYDVKM. The CDR3 totals 15 residues. For the CDR3, the DNA is TGTGCCAGCATTCAAGGGACTAGCGGCTACAATGAGCAGTTCTTC. It encodes CASIQGTSGYNEQFF.

The chain uses TRBV18 and TRBJ2-2; D ambiguous. The germline V and J ends were trimmed by 6 bases and 3 bases, with 5 bases remaining between them. CDR1 and CDR2 from the germline V gene are KGHSH and LQKENI. This CDR3 has 12 residues. In DNA, the CDR3 is TGTGCCAGCTCGGCCTACACCGGGGAGCTGTTTTTT. Encoded protein: CASSAYTGELFF.

This clone has more than one count but fewer than ten. V and J are TRBV11-1 and TRBJ2-3, with D unresolved. The V end lost 3 bases, the J end lost 0 bases, and 7 bases lay between the germline ends. The CDR3 consists of 14 residues. Germline V gene lookup returns CDR1 SGHAT and CDR2 FQDESV (reference sequence). The CDR3 reads CASSFSGSTDTQYF. The CDR3, as DNA: TGTGCCAGCAGCTTCTCCGGGAGCACAGATACGCAGTATTTT.

The chain carries TRBV15 and TRBJ2-5, with D perhaps matching TRBD1 or TRBD2 (5 bases each). The CDR3 covers 16 residues. Germline lookup yields CDR1 LNHNV and CDR2 YYDKDF (reference sequence). V was trimmed by 0 bases and J by 5 bases, leaving 16 bases between them. CDR3 in DNA: TGTGCCACCAGCAGAGATTCGCCCGGGACCCTTGAGACCCAGTACTTC. The encoded protein is CATSRDSPGTLETQYF.

V is TRBV7-2 and J is TRBJ2-1, with D perhaps being TRBD1 or TRBD2 (6 bases each). Germline V gives CDR1 SGHTA, CDR2 FQGNSA. V lost 1 base and J lost 13, with 17 bases in between. The CDR3 totals 14 residues. The CDR3 spells CASSLGRRPGAQFF. Written as DNA, the CDR3 is TGTGCCAGCAGCTTAGGCCGTCGGCCGGGGGCACAGTTCTTC.

J is TRBJ2-5 and V is TRBV13; 7 positions agree with TRBD2. Germline-derived CDR1 and CDR2 are PRHDT and FYEKMQ (reference sequence). V gave up 3 bases and J gave up 2 bases; unmatched junction bases: 0. The CDR3 loop spans 13 amino acids. The CDR3 region is CASSLRGQETQYF. The CDR3, as DNA: TGTGCCAGCAGCTTGCGGGGGCAAGAGACCCAGTACTTC.

The J gene is TRBJ1-5, the V gene TRBV5-6, with a weak D call TRBD1 (5 bases). From germline, CDR1 is SGHDT and CDR2 YYEEEE. Trimming left V 0 bases short and J 0 bases short, with 7 bases between. CDR3 length: 15 amino acids. CDR3 DNA sequence: TGTGCCAGCAGCTTGGGTGACAGTAGCAATCAGCCCCAGCATTTT. This sequence encodes CASSLGDSSNQPQHF.

V is TRBV28 and J is TRBJ1-2, with D hard to call. Trimming shortened V by 4 bases and J by 7 bases, and 7 bases separated the two germline ends. The CDR3 is made up of 11 amino acids. Germline lookup yields CDR1 MDHEN and CDR2 SYDVKM. The chain's CDR3 is CASSSTRGYTF. The DNA of the CDR3 is TGTGCCAGCAGTTCTACCCGTGGCTACACCTTC.

This clone was detected only a few times. This chain joins TRBV7-2 and TRBJ2-5; unclear D gene. The CDR3 sequence is 16 residues long. The V gene lost 1 base and the J gene lost 4 bases, with 16 bases spanning the gap. Germline V gene sequence: CDR1 SGHTA, CDR2 FQGNSA. The CDR3 region is CASSLGRFRFSETQYF. CDR3 nucleotide sequence: TGTGCCAGCAGCTTAGGCCGATTTCGGTTTTCAGAGACCCAGTACTTC.